A single sample is the source of the 32 T cell receptor beta chains below, sequenced in a study of cytomegalovirus exposure and HLA in healthy donors. Amplification used 60 Vbeta primers and 13 Jbeta primers. Profiled with immunoSEQ multiplex PCR; TCRdb holds only in-frame clones, not every one. Counted here are under 150,000 clones, approximately 85% occurring once; the ten biggest clones make up more than 1.5%. The source material was PBMCs. The receptors were sampled from a boy aged 5-17 years in good health and CMV-seronegative.

This clone showed up just once. The CDR3 coding sequence is TGTGCCAGCAGCTTAGGGGGTGAGGGTGACGAGCAGTACTTC. Its protein product is CASSLGGEGDEQYF. J is TRBJ2-7 and V is TRBV7-2, with D tentatively TRBD2 (5 bases). Germline CDR1 SGHTA, CDR2 FQGNSA. The CDR3 extends over 14 amino acids. V gave up 1 base and J gave up 5 bases, with 12 bases separating them.

The chain couples TRBV29-1 to TRBJ1-2; 7 bases agree with TRBD1. This CDR3 region has 13 residues. Germline V CDR1 and CDR2: SQVTM, ANQGSEA. Trimming removed 6 bases from V and 0 bases from J; junction bases left unmatched: 4. The CDR3 here is CSVLDRTNYGYTF. CDR3 coding DNA: TGCAGCGTACTGGACAGGACTAACTATGGCTACACCTTC.

Notes on this clone: One end of the junction is discordant with germline, which a read error may explain. V is TRBV5-1 and J is TRBJ2-3; D ambiguous. The germline V gene encodes CDR1 SGHRS and CDR2 YFSETQ. CDR3 length: 13 amino acids. CDR3 protein: CASTLARWDTQYF. The CDR3 bases are TGTGCCAGCACCCTTGCTCGGTGGGATACGCAGTATTTT.

The chain links TRBV9 to TRBJ2-1; TRBD1 is a possible D gene (5 bases). Germline CDR1 and CDR2: SGDLS and YYNGEE. V was shortened by 0 bases and J by 7 bases, with 14 bases between the two germline ends. The CDR3 has 15 residues. This chain's CDR3 is CASSVATGTLNEQFF. The CDR3 DNA sequence: TGTGCCAGCAGCGTAGCTACAGGAACGCTTAATGAGCAGTTCTTC.

The gene calls are TRBV27 and TRBJ2-2; 8 bases line up with TRBD1. Germline CDR1 MNHEY, CDR2 SMNVEV (reference sequence). J was trimmed by 1 base and V by 4 bases; bases with no gene match: 11. The CDR3 is 18 amino acids. The CDR3 spells CASSSWGDRYWNTGELFF. Written as DNA, the CDR3 is TGTGCCAGCAGTTCTTGGGGGGACAGGTATTGGAACACCGGGGAGCTGTTTTTT.

This clone was detected a few times. This sequence joins TRBV6-5 and TRBJ1-2; D gene ambiguous. Germline V gene lookup returns CDR1 MNHEY and CDR2 SVGAGI. CDR3 length: 15 residues. V was cut by 1 base and J by 7 bases, with 16 bases left in between. For the CDR3, the DNA is TGTGCCAGCAGTTACTTTCGGGGAGCGGAGCCTGGCTACACCTTC. Translation gives CASSYFRGAEPGYTF.

The chain links TRBV7-8 to TRBJ2-2, with TRBD1 matching over 10 bases. This CDR3 spans 18 amino acids. V trimming: 3 bases; J trimming: 5 bases; junction bases outside the gene matches: 12. Germline CDR1 and CDR2: SGHVS and FQNEAQ. The DNA for the CDR3 is TGTGCCAGCAGCTTGGGGGACAGGGGTTACGGGCGGACCGGGGAGCTGTTTTTT. This translates into CASSLGDRGYGRTGELFF.

V gene TRBV9 combines with J gene TRBJ1-5; 10 bases fit TRBD1. CDR1 SGDLS and CDR2 YYNGEE come from the germline V gene. After removal of 4 bases from V and 16 bases from J, the junction contained 14 bases not matched to a gene. This CDR3 comprises 14 residues. The CDR3 sequence is CASSLNEGDRGIHF. The CDR3 region has the DNA TGTGCCAGCAGCCTCAACGAGGGGGACAGGGGTATCCATTTT.

The V and J genes are TRBV5-4 and TRBJ1-2; D call uncertain. The ends were cut back, 0 bases at V and 1 base at J, with 7 bases in the middle. Germline CDR1 is SGHNT and CDR2 is YYREEE (reference sequence). CDR3 length: 14 residues. The CDR3 DNA follows: TGTGCCAGCAGCTTGGCCGGGGATAACTATGGCTACACCTTC. Encoded protein: CASSLAGDNYGYTF.

On this clone itself: A read error may account for a junction end that differs from germline. V is TRBV7-7 and J is TRBJ2-3; 8 nucleotides align to TRBD2. Germline values: CDR1 SSHAT, CDR2 FNYEAQ (reference sequence). This CDR3 has 18 amino acids. Here the CDR3 reads CASSLGGRIAGKTDTQYF. CDR3 in DNA: TGTGCTAGCAGCTTAGGAGGCCGAATAGCGGGAAAAACAGATACGCAGTATTTT.

V gene TRBV7-9 combines with J gene TRBJ1-5; TRBD1 matches 12 bases. This CDR3 is built from 16 residues. The J segment lost 6 bases and the V segment lost 2 bases, leaving 5 bases of the junction unmatched. Germline values: CDR1 SEHNR, CDR2 FQNEAQ (reference sequence). The CDR3 loop is CASSLFGTGGSQPQHF. CDR3 bases: TGTGCCAGCAGCTTATTTGGGACAGGGGGCTCTCAGCCCCAGCATTTT.

This chain uses TRBV6-1 with TRBJ1-2; D perhaps matches TRBD1 (5 bases). The CDR3 consists of 13 residues. Per germline, CDR1 MNHNS and CDR2 SASEGT. Deletions cut 2 bases from V and 4 bases from J, with 8 bases between. The CDR3 coding sequence is TGTGCCAGCAGTGAACAGGGTAGCTATGGCTACACCTTC. Protein sequence: CASSEQGSYGYTF.

For the CDR3, the DNA is TGTGCCACCAGCACCCGAACTAGCGGGGGCAAAGAGACCCAGTACTTC. Amino acids: CATSTRTSGGKETQYF. J is TRBJ2-5 and V is TRBV15, with 11 bases fitting TRBD2. J lost 3 bases, V lost 4 bases, and 7 bases had no gene match. CDR3 length: 16 residues. Germline CDR1 reads LNHNV; CDR2 reads YYDKDF (reference sequence).

V and J are TRBV7-2 and TRBJ2-1, with 7 bases fitting TRBD2. CDR1 SGHTA and CDR2 FQGNSA come from the germline V gene. This CDR3 is 14 amino acids long. V dropped 4 bases and J dropped 8; count of bases not matched to a gene: 8. This CDR3 is CASSSPGLSYEQFF. The CDR3 DNA follows: TGTGCCAGCAGCTCGCCGGGACTAAGTTATGAGCAGTTCTTC.

This rearrangement joins TRBV7-2 to TRBJ2-5; 7 bases line up with TRBD2. CDR1 and CDR2 (germline): SGHTA, FQGNSA. After removal of 3 bases from V and 5 bases from J, the junction contained 6 bases not matched to a gene. CDR3 length: 14 residues. CDR3 residues: CASSFSWTRETQYF. The CDR3 DNA is TGTGCCAGCAGCTTTTCTTGGACTAGGGAGACCCAGTACTTC.

The chain carries TRBV2 and TRBJ2-7; a weak D match, TRBD2 (6 bases). V dropped 4 bases and J dropped 3 bases, with 13 bases sitting between them. This CDR3 has 14 amino acids. In germline, CDR1 is SNHLY, CDR2 FYNNEI. CDR3 residues: CASSVRQEGYEQYF. Written as DNA, the CDR3 is TGTGCCAGCAGTGTGCGGCAGGAGGGCTACGAGCAGTACTTC.

J is TRBJ2-3 and V is TRBV29-1, with D uncertain. The CDR3 extends over 13 amino acids. Germline CDR1 and CDR2: SQVTM and ANQGSEA. Trimming removed 3 bases at V and 0 bases at J, with 7 bases between. CDR3 sequence: CSVDTDSTDTQYF. In nucleotides, the CDR3 is TGCAGCGTTGATACAGACAGCACAGATACGCAGTATTTT.

The genes are TRBV6-1 and TRBJ1-4; TRBD1 might be the D (6 bases). V lost 4 bases and J lost 8, with 17 bases in between. Germline-derived CDR1 and CDR2 are MNHNS and SASEGT. The CDR3 runs 15 residues. CDR3 protein: CASSVSGTGLEKLFF. CDR3 DNA sequence: TGTGCCAGCAGTGTTTCTGGCACAGGGCTGGAAAAACTGTTTTTT.

Concerning this clone itself: A read error may produce the germline difference seen at one junction end. The rearrangement joins TRBV15 to TRBJ2-5; TRBD2 matches 9 bases. Germline loops: CDR1 LNHNV, CDR2 YYDKDF (reference sequence). The length of the CDR3 is 17 residues. The CDR3 DNA is TGTGCCACCAGCAGGGACTTTCTAGCGGGATCCAAAGAGACCCAATACTTC. This codes for CATSRDFLAGSKETQYF.

This clone showed up just a few times. This chain uses TRBV6-5 with TRBJ2-7; the D gene is possibly TRBD2 (6 bases). The germline gives CDR1 MNHEY, CDR2 SVGAGI. The CDR3 is 15 amino acids. Trimming removed 2 bases from V and 7 bases from J, with 18 bases in between. CDR3 amino acids: CASSYLPGRPGEQYF. CDR3 sequence (DNA): TGTGCCAGCAGTTACCTACCCGGGAGACCGGGGGAGCAGTACTTC.

V gene TRBV9 combines with J gene TRBJ1-5, with 8 bases aligning to TRBD1. Trimming cost V 7 bases and J 5 bases; bases outside gene matches: 5. The V gene's germline CDR1 is SGDLS and CDR2 YYNGEE. This CDR3 has 13 amino acids. CDR3 protein: CASGQGRDQPQHF. The CDR3 nucleotides are TGTGCCAGCGGACAGGGACGCGATCAGCCCCAGCATTTT.

This chain uses TRBV5-6 with TRBJ1-1; D is unresolved. Trimming shortened V by 2 bases and J by 6 bases, and 14 bases separated the two germline ends. Germline-derived CDR1 and CDR2 are SGHDT and YYEEEE. This CDR3 is 14 amino acids long. The chain's CDR3 is CASSFGVWSAEAFF. CDR3 sequence (DNA): TGTGCCAGCAGCTTCGGGGTATGGAGCGCTGAAGCTTTCTTT.

The V call is TRBV9, the J call TRBJ1-2; D is ambiguous. The CDR3 totals 15 residues. Trimming took 0 bases from V and 4 from J, leaving 13 bases between them. Germline V CDR1 and CDR2: SGDLS, YYNGEE. The CDR3 loop is CASSVDPGFSYGYTF. DNA for the CDR3: TGTGCCAGCAGCGTAGATCCGGGGTTCTCCTATGGCTACACCTTC.

J is TRBJ2-5 and V is TRBV7-8, with a tentative D call TRBD2 (6 bases). Germline CDR1 SGHVS, CDR2 FQNEAQ. The germline V and J ends were trimmed by 5 bases and 0 bases, with 19 bases remaining between them. This CDR3 has 17 residues. CDR3 region: CASSPRGGGDYQETQYF. DNA of the CDR3: TGTGCCAGCAGCCCGCGGGGAGGCGGGGACTACCAAGAGACCCAGTACTTC.

V gene TRBV27 combines with J gene TRBJ2-1, with 12 bases aligning to TRBD2. The V gene's germline CDR1 is MNHEY and CDR2 SMNVEV (reference sequence). The CDR3 totals 14 residues. J gave up 9 bases and V 6 bases, and 6 bases lay outside the gene matches. The CDR3 loop reads CASRLAGGPGEQFF. DNA for the CDR3: TGTGCCAGCAGGCTAGCGGGAGGGCCGGGTGAGCAGTTCTTC.

This rearrangement joins TRBV4-3 to TRBJ2-6; the D gene is possibly TRBD2 (5 bases). This CDR3 has 17 amino acids. From germline, CDR1 is LGHNA and CDR2 YSLEER. The V end was cut by 0 bases, the J end by 4 bases, with 13 bases between. The CDR3 is CASSQDSIGNGANVLTF. CDR3 in DNA: TGCGCCAGCAGCCAAGATTCTATCGGGAACGGGGCCAACGTCCTGACTTTC.

The chain joins TRBV18 to TRBJ1-1, with 7 bases lining up with TRBD1. CDR3 length: 13 amino acids. The germline CDR1 and CDR2 sequences are KGHSH and LQKENI. V lost 6 bases, J lost 7 bases, and 8 bases stayed unmatched. CDR3 loop: CASSIPTGREAFF. The CDR3 DNA sequence: TGTGCCAGCTCCATTCCGACAGGGCGTGAAGCTTTCTTT.

This clone was seen more than once but under ten times. This chain links TRBV19 with TRBJ1-2; 9 nucleotides align to TRBD1. This CDR3 is 12 amino acids long. V lost 6 bases, J lost 8 bases, and 4 bases stayed unmatched. The germline V gene encodes CDR1 LNHDA and CDR2 SQIVND (reference sequence). CDR3 nucleotide sequence: TGTGCCAGTAGAGGGACAGGGTACGGCTACACCTTC. Translation gives CASRGTGYGYTF.

The chain uses TRBV11-3 and TRBJ2-2; TRBD2 aligns across 9 bases. The CDR3 has 17 amino acids. CDR1 and CDR2 (germline): SGHNT, YENEEA. Germline trimming cut 5 bases from V and 4 bases from J; bases unmatched to any gene: 11. CDR3 in DNA: TGTGCCAGCAGCAAAACGGGAGCGGGAGGTGGCACCGGGGAGCTGTTTTTT. The encoded protein is CASSKTGAGGGTGELFF.

The rearrangement joins TRBV29-1 to TRBJ1-1, with D perhaps matching TRBD1 (5 bases). The germline V gene has CDR1 SQVTM and CDR2 ANQGSEA. Trimming took off 5 bases at V and 11 bases at J, with 15 bases between the two ends. The CDR3 spans 11 residues. The CDR3 DNA follows: TGCAGCGTTTGGGTGGGGGGGAAGGCTTTCTTT. It codes for CSVWVGGKAFF.

V is TRBV7-2 and J is TRBJ1-1; D not resolved. V lost 9 bases and J 2 bases, leaving 13 bases between the germline ends. There are 13 residues in the CDR3. In germline, CDR1 is SGHTA, CDR2 FQGNSA. The CDR3 DNA reads as TGTGCCAGAAGGCCCCCGGGAAACACTGAAGCTTTCTTT. Translated: CARRPPGNTEAFF.

The V gene is TRBV7-3, the J gene TRBJ2-3, with D uncertain. The CDR3 runs 14 residues. Germline V gene sequence: CDR1 SGHTA, CDR2 FQGTGA. Between the trimmed V and J ends, which lost 1 base and 0 bases, there was a span of 5 bases. The CDR3 is CASSLMSSTDTQYF. DNA for the CDR3: TGTGCCAGCAGCTTAATGTCTAGCACAGATACGCAGTATTTT. The full variable domain, its missing parts supplied by reference TRBV7-3 and TRBJ2-3, is GAGVSQTPSNKVTEKGKYVELRCDPISGHTALYWYRQSLGQGPEFLIYFQGTGAADDSGLPNDRFFAVRPEGSVSTLKIQRTERGDSAVYLCASSLMSSTDTQYFGPGTRLTVL.